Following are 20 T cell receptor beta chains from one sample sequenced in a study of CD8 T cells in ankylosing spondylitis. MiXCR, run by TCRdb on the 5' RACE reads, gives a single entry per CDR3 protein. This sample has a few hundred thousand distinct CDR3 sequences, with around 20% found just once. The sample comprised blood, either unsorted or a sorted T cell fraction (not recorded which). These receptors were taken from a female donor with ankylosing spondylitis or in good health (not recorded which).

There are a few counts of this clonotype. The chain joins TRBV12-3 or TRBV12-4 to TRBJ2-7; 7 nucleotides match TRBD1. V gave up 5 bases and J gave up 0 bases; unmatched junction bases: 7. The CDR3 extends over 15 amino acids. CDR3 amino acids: CASSPGTATSYEQYF. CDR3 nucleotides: TGTGCCAGCAGTCCGGGGACAGCAACCTCCTACGAGCAGTACTTC.

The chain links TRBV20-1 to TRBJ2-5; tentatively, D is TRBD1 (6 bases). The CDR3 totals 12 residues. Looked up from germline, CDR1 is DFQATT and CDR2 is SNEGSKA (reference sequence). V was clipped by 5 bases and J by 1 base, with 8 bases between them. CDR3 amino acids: CSAPTGQETQYF. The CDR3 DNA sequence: TGCAGTGCTCCGACAGGCCAAGAGACCCAGTACTTC.

CDR3 in amino acids: CAASVTSGRVPDTQYF. CDR3 sequence (DNA): TGTGCCGCGAGTGTTACTAGCGGGAGGGTCCCAGATACGCAGTATTTT. The chain couples TRBV30 to TRBJ2-3; 13 bases line up with TRBD2. The CDR3 has 16 amino acids. The V gene end was trimmed by 8 bases and the J gene end by 4 bases; junction bases not matched to a gene: 12. CDR1 and CDR2 from the germline V gene are GTSNPN and SVGIG (reference sequence). Combining the CDR3 with reference TRBV30 and TRBJ2-3 gives the whole variable domain SQTIHQWPATLVQPVGSPLSLECTVEGTSNPNLYWYRQAAGRGLQLLFYSVGIGQISSEVPQNLSASRPQDRQFILSSKKLLLSDSGFYLCAASVTSGRVPDTQYFGPGTRLTVL.

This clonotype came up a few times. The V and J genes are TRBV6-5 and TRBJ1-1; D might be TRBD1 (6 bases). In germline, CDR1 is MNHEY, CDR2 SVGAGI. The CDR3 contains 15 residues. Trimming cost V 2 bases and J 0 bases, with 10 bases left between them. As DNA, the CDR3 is TGTGCCAGCAGTTACCTAGGACAGTTGAACACTGAAGCTTTCTTT. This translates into CASSYLGQLNTEAFF.

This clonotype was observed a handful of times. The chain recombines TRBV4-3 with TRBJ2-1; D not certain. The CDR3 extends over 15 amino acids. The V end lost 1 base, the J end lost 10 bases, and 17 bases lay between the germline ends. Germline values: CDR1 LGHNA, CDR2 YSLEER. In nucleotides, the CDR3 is TGCGCCAGCAGCCAAGCTTACTCCCCTGCCGGAGAGCAGTTCTTC. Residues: CASSQAYSPAGEQFF.

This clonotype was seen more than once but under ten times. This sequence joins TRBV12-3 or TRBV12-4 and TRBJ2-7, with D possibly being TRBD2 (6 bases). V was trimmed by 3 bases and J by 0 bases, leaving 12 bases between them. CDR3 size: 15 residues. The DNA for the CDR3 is TGTGCCAGCAGTTTGGTGCGGGGTGGCTCCTACGAGCAGTACTTC. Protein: CASSLVRGGSYEQYF.

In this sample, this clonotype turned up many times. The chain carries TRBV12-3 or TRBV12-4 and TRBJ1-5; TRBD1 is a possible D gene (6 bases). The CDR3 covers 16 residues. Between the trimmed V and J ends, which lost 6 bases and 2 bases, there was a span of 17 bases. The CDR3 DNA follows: TGTGCCAGCAGGTCCAATGGACAGTTGGGCAATCAGCCCCAGCATTTT. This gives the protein CASRSNGQLGNQPQHF.

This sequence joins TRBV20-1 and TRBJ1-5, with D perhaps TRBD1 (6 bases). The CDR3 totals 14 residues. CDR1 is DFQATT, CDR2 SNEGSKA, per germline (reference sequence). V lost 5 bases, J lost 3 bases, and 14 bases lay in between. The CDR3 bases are TGCAGTGCTGCGGGGGCTAGGAACAATCAGCCCCAGCATTTT. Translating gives CSAAGARNNQPQHF.

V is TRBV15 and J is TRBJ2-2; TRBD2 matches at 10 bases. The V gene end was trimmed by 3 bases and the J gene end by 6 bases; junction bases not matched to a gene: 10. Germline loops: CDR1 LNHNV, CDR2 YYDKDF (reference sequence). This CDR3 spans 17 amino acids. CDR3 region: CATSRDKGLASPGELFF. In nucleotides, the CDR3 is TGTGCCACCAGCAGGGACAAGGGACTAGCGTCTCCCGGGGAGCTGTTTTTT.

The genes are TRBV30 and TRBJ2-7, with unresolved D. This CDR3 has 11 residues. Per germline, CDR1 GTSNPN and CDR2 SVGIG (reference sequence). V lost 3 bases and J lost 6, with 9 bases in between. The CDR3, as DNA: TGTGCCTGGAGGGGCGGATCCGAGCAGTACTTC. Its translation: CAWRGGSEQYF.

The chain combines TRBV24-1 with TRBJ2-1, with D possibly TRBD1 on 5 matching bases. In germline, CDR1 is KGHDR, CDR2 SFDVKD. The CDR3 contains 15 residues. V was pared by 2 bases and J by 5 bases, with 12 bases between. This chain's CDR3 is CATSDWQGGHNEQFF. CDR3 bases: TGTGCCACCAGTGATTGGCAGGGTGGGCACAATGAGCAGTTCTTC.

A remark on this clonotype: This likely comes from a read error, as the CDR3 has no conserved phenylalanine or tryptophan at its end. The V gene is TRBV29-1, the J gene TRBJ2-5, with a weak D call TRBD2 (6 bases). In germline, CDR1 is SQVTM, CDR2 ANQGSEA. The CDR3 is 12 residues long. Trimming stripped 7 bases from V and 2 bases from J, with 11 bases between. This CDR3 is CSAERGQETQYL. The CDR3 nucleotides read TGCAGCGCCGAACGGGGGCAAGAGACCCAGTACCTC.

This CDR3 reads CASSPRLAGTYEQYF. The CDR3 coding sequence is TGTGCCAGCAGCCCCCGGCTAGCGGGCACCTACGAGCAGTACTTC. This rearrangement joins TRBV3-1 to TRBJ2-7; 8 bases fit TRBD2. Germline-derived CDR1 and CDR2 are LGHDT and YNNKEL (reference sequence). J lost 2 bases, V lost 4 bases, and 7 bases had no gene match. There are 15 residues in the CDR3.

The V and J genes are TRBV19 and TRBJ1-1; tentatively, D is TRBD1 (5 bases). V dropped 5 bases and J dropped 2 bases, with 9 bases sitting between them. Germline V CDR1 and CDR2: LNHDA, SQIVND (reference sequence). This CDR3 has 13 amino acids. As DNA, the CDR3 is TGTGCCAGTAGTGAGACAGCTAACACTGAAGCTTTCTTT. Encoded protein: CASSETANTEAFF.

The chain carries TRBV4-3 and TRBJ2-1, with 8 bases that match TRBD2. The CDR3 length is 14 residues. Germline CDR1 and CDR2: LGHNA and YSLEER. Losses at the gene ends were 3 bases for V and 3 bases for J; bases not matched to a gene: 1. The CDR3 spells CASSHREGYNEQFF. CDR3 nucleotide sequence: TGCGCCAGCAGCCACCGGGAGGGCTACAATGAGCAGTTCTTC.

The CDR3 loop reads CASSFGRSYNEQFF. The DNA for the CDR3 is TGTGCCAGCAGCTTCGGTCGGTCCTACAATGAGCAGTTCTTC. The V gene is TRBV7-9, the J gene TRBJ2-1; D unclear. CDR3 length: 14 amino acids. V lost 3 bases, J lost 1 base, and 7 bases lay in between. Per germline, CDR1 SEHNR and CDR2 FQNEAQ (reference sequence).

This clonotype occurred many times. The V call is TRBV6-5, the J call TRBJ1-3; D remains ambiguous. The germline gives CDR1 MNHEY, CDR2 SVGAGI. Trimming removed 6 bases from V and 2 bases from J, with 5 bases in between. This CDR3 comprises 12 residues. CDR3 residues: CASSRAGNTIYF. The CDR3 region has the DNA TGTGCCAGCAGCCGAGCTGGAAACACCATATATTTT.

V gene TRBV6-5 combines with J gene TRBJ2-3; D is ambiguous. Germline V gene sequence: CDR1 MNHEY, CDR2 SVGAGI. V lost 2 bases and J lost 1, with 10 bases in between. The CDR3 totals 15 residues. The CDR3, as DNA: TGTGCCAGCAGTTACGGGGATCCTGGCACAGATACGCAGTATTTT. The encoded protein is CASSYGDPGTDTQYF.

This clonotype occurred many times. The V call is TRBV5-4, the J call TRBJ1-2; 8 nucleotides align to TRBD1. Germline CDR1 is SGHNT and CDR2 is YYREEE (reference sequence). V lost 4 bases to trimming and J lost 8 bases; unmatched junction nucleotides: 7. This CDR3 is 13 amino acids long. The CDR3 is CASSDDDRGGYTF. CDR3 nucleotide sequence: TGTGCCAGCAGCGACGACGACAGGGGCGGCTACACCTTC.

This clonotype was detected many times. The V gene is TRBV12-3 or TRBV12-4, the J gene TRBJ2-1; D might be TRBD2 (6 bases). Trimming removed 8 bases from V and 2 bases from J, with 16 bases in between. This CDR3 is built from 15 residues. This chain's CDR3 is CASRPPGATYNEQFF. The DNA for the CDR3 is TGTGCCAGCCGACCCCCGGGAGCAACCTACAATGAGCAGTTCTTC.